This TCR beta chain derives from a study of blood T cell repertoires in COVID-19. Generated by immunoSEQ multiplex PCR, the TCRdb table keeps only in-frame clones and is missing some. The sample records approximately 110,000 clones, about 85% being singletons. The sample consisted of peripheral blood. The clonotype originates from a human donor in a cohort sampled during active COVID-19.

CDR3 nucleotide sequence: TGCGCCAGCAGCCAAGGTCTGTTGGAGACCCAGTACTTC. Protein: CASSQGLLETQYF. The J gene is TRBJ2-5, the V gene TRBV4-1; unclear D gene. With 1 base removed from V and 5 bases from J, the gap between germline ends came to 8 bases. Germline CDR1 reads MGHRA; CDR2 reads YSYEKL. The CDR3 length is 13 residues.